Listed below are T cell receptor beta chains from one sample, sequenced in a study of cytomegalovirus exposure and HLA in healthy donors. The method was immunoSEQ multiplex PCR; TCRdb's version includes in-frame clones alone and lacks a portion of them. The sample records some 91,000 clones, about three quarters being singletons. The source material was PBMCs. The receptor set was obtained from a man in his forties in good health and CMV-seropositive. CDR3s include the opening cysteine and the closing phenylalanine or tryptophan. A D gene is named only where the DNA matches it firmly. Not all rows give a size; the values are once, few, many and, for expanded clones, a class.

V	size	D	J	CDR3	DNA
TRBV5-4	-	-	TRBJ2-1	CASSSFSEQFF	TGTGCCAGCAGCTCCTTCAGTGAGCAGTTCTTC
TRBV5-1	once	TRBD2	TRBJ2-3	CASSLGASGSSTDTQYF	TGCGCCAGCAGCTTGGGGGCTAGCGGCTCGAGCACAGATACGCAGTATTTT
TRBV4-1	-	TRBD2	TRBJ2-7	CASSQVSGGASYEQYF	TGCGCCAGCAGCCAAGTATCCGGGGGGGCCTCCTACGAGCAGTACTTC
TRBV19	once	TRBD2	TRBJ2-1	CASSPGLALYNEQFF	TGTGCCAGTAGTCCGGGACTAGCCCTCTACAATGAGCAGTTCTTC
TRBV19	-	TRBD1	TRBJ2-3	CASSTGTGVTDTQYF	TGTGCCAGTAGTACCGGGACAGGGGTCACAGATACGCAGTATTTT
TRBV7-9	-	-	TRBJ1-2	CASSPGGYGYTF	TGTGCCAGCAGCCCGGGGGGGTATGGCTACACCTTC
TRBV7-6	-	-	TRBJ1-1	CASSLDPGGRMNTEAFF	TGTGCCAGCAGCTTAGACCCCGGGGGTCGCATGAACACTGAAGCTTTCTTT
TRBV4-3	-	TRBD2	TRBJ2-3	CASSQDLAGVADTQYF	TGCGCCAGCAGCCAGGATTTAGCGGGAGTCGCAGATACGCAGTATTTT
TRBV13	-	-	TRBJ2-1	CASSLVGLAPRDEQFF	TGTGCCAGCAGCCTAGTAGGGCTAGCGCCTCGGGATGAGCAGTTCTTC
TRBV2	-	TRBD2	TRBJ2-7	CASKREDYEQYF	TGTGCCAGCAAGCGGGAGGATTACGAGCAGTACTTC
TRBV29-1	-	-	TRBJ2-2	CSVTGRNTGELFF	TGCAGCGTCACAGGGAGAAACACCGGGGAGCTGTTTTTT
TRBV5-1	-	-	TRBJ1-1	CASRLSRGAEAFF	TGCGCCAGCAGGTTGAGCAGGGGTGCGGAAGCTTTCTTT
TRBV4-1	-	TRBD2	TRBJ2-1	CASSQDPNSGRYNEQFF	TGCGCCAGCAGCCAAGATCCCAATAGCGGGAGGTACAATGAGCAGTTCTTC
TRBV7-9	-	-	TRBJ2-1	CSSAAGWNEQFF	TGTTCCAGCGCCGCGGGATGGAATGAGCAGTTCTTC
TRBV14	few	TRBD1	TRBJ2-7	CASSPPGTGSEQYF	TGTGCCAGCAGCCCTCCCGGGACAGGGTCCGAGCAGTACTTC
TRBV11-2	-	-	TRBJ2-3	CASSTPPGFKDTQYF	TGTGCCAGCAGCACGCCCCCGGGGTTTAAAGATACGCAGTATTTT
TRBV10-3	-	TRBD1	TRBJ1-6	CAIRGQGDSPLHF	TGTGCCATCAGGGGACAGGGAGATTCACCCCTCCACTTT
TRBV13	-	TRBD1	TRBJ1-6	CASSLSQGANSRRSPLHF	TGTGCCAGCAGCTTATCGCAGGGGGCGAACTCCCGGCGGTCACCCCTCCACTTT
TRBV2	few	-	TRBJ2-7	CASSDPRGLYHEQYF	TGTGCCAGCAGTGACCCCAGGGGCTTGTACCACGAGCAGTACTTC
TRBV7-8	-	TRBD2	TRBJ2-7	CASSLFSGGAYEQYF	TGTGCCAGCAGCTTATTTAGCGGGGGGGCCTACGAGCAGTACTTC
TRBV6-6	-	-	TRBJ2-7	CASGQRAIEQYF	TGTGCCAGTGGGCAGCGGGCCATCGAGCAGTACTTC
TRBV10-1	-	-	TRBJ2-7	CASMGGAYEQYF	TGCGCCAGCATGGGGGGAGCCTACGAGCAGTACTTC
TRBV29-1	-	TRBD2	TRBJ2-5	CSVGGLAGAQETQYF	TGCAGCGTTGGTGGACTAGCGGGTGCCCAAGAGACCCAGTACTTC
TRBV11-3	few	-	TRBJ1-6	CASSFQVNSPLHF	TGTGCCAGCAGCTTTCAGGTGAATTCACCCCTCCACTTT
TRBV6-6	-	TRBD1	TRBJ1-6	CASNVQGARYNSPLHF	TGTGCCAGCAACGTACAGGGGGCGCGGTATAATTCACCCCTCCACTTT